This T cell receptor beta chain was sequenced during a study of blood T cell repertoires in COVID-19 (dated by TCRdb to 2019 to 2021). Regarding the research as a whole: Samples covering the acute and convalescent phases of COVID-19 were provided by collaborators in the United States, Italy and Spain. The prospective study material was composed of cDNA or gDNA derived from T cells, B-cell-depleted T cells, or PBMCs. Deeply sampled blood TCRbeta repertoires from subjects exposed to, actively infected with, or recovered from COVID-19 were included in the dataset. The repertoires were released in a freely available public database meant as a resource for research on the immune response to SARS-CoV-2. Samples came from the ongoing ImmuneRACE study (first 160 participants) plus 1,254 subjects from 6 global collaborators. Nearly every sample came with metadata listing a de-identified subject ID, COVID-19 status, age in years and sex. Where available, HLA class I and class II types were taken from metadata supplied by the sample provider and were not determined by assay-based typing.

Participants in the prospective study were enrolled through a virtual design, were aged about 18 to 100 years, and lived in approximately 25 United States geographic areas. To assign participants to cohorts, the prospective study relied on clinical history that participants themselves reported in a screening survey and a study questionnaire. Recovered participants in ImmuneRACE Cohort 3 were defined as having two consecutive negative NP/OP PCR tests, clearance from a healthcare professional, or resolution of symptoms. Each participant in the prospective study had whole blood, serum and a nasopharyngeal or oropharyngeal swab collected by mobile phlebotomists. Prospective study participants could optionally give additional blood draws and questionnaires over a roughly 2-month period. Before DNA extraction, blood samples from the prospective study were shipped at room temperature or frozen. Results the study describes overall, beyond this receptor: How much clinical and demographic metadata was included differed by source and by participant, and the metadata was provided uncurated.

As regards this clone: The antigen it binds to is not known. Per-base quality was not reported, and no clone a single base away is much larger than it.

TCRbeta CDR3 regions were amplified from genomic DNA using the immunoSEQ Assay, a bias-controlled multiplex PCR. As for the authors' bioinformatics: The number of nucleated cells in each sample was estimated from the amplification of reference gene primers within the assay. To quantify the absolute abundance of each unique TCRbeta CDR3 rearrangement, sequence reads were collapsed and filtered. Productive Simpson clonality was computed per sample as the square root of Simpson's diversity index over productive rearrangements. TCRdb took this table from immuneACCESS and kept in-frame rearrangements with V and J called. Such tables lack part of the clones; where checked against another copy, unresolved V genes explain under half of the gap, and the rest is unexplained. D and trimming were read from the DNA, whereas the V and J calls and clone size are those reported in that table. The sample table contains a few hundred thousand clones; only one count was recorded for about 90% of them. Almost 3% of the sample is in the top ten clones.

The sequence was collected from a woman in her twenties or thirties who had recovered from COVID-19. Sequencing was carried out using PBMCs or T cells enriched from blood (not recorded which).

CDR3 sequence: CASSHPQGATEAFF. The DNA sequence is TGCGCCAGCAGCCATCCTCAGGGGGCCACTGAAGCTTTCTTT. This chain is built from TRBV4-1 and TRBJ1-1; TRBD1 aligns with 8 central bases. According to the germline V gene, CDR1 reads MGHRA and CDR2 reads YSYEKL. The CDR3 sequence holds 14 residues, the cysteine and phenylalanine included. Here the CDR3 DNA is all that survives: 42 bases in frame from base 1. Trimming removed 3 bases from V and 4 bases from J; the gene matches leave 4 bases unexplained.